This TCR beta chain emerged from a study of identical twins. Study-wide findings and caveats: Within twin pairs, the out-of-frame alpha sequences they shared showed excess low generation probability.

In its sample, this clonotype was seen many times. The antigen remains undetermined. The length of the CDR3 is 15 residues. Trimming removed 7 bases from V and 7 bases from J; junction bases left unmatched: 12. Germline-derived CDR1 and CDR2 are LGHNA and YNFKEQ. It was template switching that added a universal primer site, and there were unique molecular identifiers on the cDNA. TCRdb called the 5' RACE reads again in MiXCR, with one record for every CDR3 protein. The sample holds around 290,000 distinct CDR3 sequences; roughly 10% are singletons and the top ten take about 7.1%. This sample also belongs to another study, concerning yellow fever vaccine responses in identical twins.

This rearrangement joins TRBV4-2 to TRBJ2-1; 8 nucleotides align to TRBD2. The sequenced material came from CD8+ T cells sorted from blood. The sequence was obtained from a woman aged 18-29 years in good health. CDR3 protein: CASTPRGRGENEQFF. The CDR3, as DNA: TGTGCCAGCACCCCAAGAGGGCGGGGGGAGAATGAGCAGTTCTTC.